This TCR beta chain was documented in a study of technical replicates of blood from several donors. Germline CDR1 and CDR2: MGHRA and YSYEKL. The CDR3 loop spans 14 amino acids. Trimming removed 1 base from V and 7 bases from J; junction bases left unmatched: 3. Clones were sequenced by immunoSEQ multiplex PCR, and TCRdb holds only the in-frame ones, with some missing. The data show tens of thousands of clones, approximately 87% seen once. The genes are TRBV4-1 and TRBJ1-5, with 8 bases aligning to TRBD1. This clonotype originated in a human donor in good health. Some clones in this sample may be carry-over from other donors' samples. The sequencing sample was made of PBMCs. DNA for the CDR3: TGCGCCAGCAGCCAAGGGACAGGGCTACAGCCCCAGCATTTT. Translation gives CASSQGTGLQPQHF.